One sample yielded the 29 T cell receptor beta chains listed below, sequenced in a study of blood T cell repertoires in COVID-19. This table comes from immunoSEQ multiplex PCR, and its TCRdb copy is limited to in-frame clones, with some not included. There are more than 95,000 clones in the sample; 70% to 80% occur only once, and 37% lies in the top ten. Material: peripheral blood. The source is a man aged 35-49 years with active or convalescent COVID-19.

The chain has TRBV15 and TRBJ2-7; 9 bases map to TRBD2. The germline CDR1 and CDR2 sequences are LNHNV and YYDKDF (reference sequence). V lost 1 base, J lost 1 base, and 5 bases stayed unmatched. The CDR3 covers 16 residues. CDR3 in amino acids: CATSRASGGKSYEQYF. The CDR3 DNA reads TGTGCCACCAGCAGAGCCAGCGGGGGGAAGTCCTACGAGCAGTACTTC.

CDR3 region: CASSPRVGAYEQYF. The CDR3, as DNA: TGTGCCAGCAGCCCCCGGGTAGGGGCATACGAGCAGTACTTC. The chain links TRBV14 to TRBJ2-7; TRBD1 is a possible D gene (5 bases). CDR1 is SGHDN, CDR2 FVKESK, per germline. The CDR3 totals 14 residues. V was cut by 4 bases and J by 4 bases, with 14 bases left in between.

The V call is TRBV3-1 (or the pseudogene TRBV3-2), the J call TRBJ2-7; D perhaps matches TRBD2 (6 bases). In germline, CDR1 is LGHDT, CDR2 YNNKEL (reference sequence). V was clipped by 4 bases and J by 8 bases, with 12 bases between them. The CDR3 is made up of 12 amino acids. DNA of the CDR3: TGTGCCAGCAGCCCGGGGAGGACGAAGCAGTACTTC. Translated, it gives CASSPGRTKQYF.

The rearrangement joins TRBV5-8 to TRBJ2-7; D possibly corresponds to TRBD1 (5 bases). In germline, CDR1 is SGHTS, CDR2 YDEGEE. Trimming removed 4 bases from V and 0 bases from J, with 8 bases in between. This CDR3 spans 13 amino acids. As DNA, the CDR3 is TGTGCCAGCAGCCAGGGATTCTCCTACGAGCAGTACTTC. Its protein is CASSQGFSYEQYF.

This clone was observed a single time. The chain has TRBV27 and TRBJ2-3; TRBD1 agrees at 7 bases. The CDR3 spans 16 residues. CDR1 MNHEY and CDR2 SMNVEV come from the germline V gene (reference sequence). Trimming at V came to 2 bases and at J to 5 bases, leaving 10 bases not matched to a gene. CDR3 sequence (DNA): TGTGCCAGCAGTTTACGACAGGGTGGAAGAGGAGATACGCAGTATTTT. This sequence encodes CASSLRQGGRGDTQYF.

The rearrangement uses TRBV6-6 and TRBJ1-3; 8 bases agree with TRBD1. Germline CDR1 reads MNHNY; CDR2 reads SVGAGI (reference sequence). V trimming: 6 bases; J trimming: 0 bases; junction bases outside the gene matches: 7. The CDR3 totals 16 residues. CDR3 in DNA: TGTGCCAGCAGCCGGGACAGGTTGGCCTCTGGAAACACCATATATTTT. Translation gives CASSRDRLASGNTIYF.

The V call is TRBV6-4, the J call TRBJ2-1, with 10 positions matching TRBD1. The CDR3 runs to 15 residues. Germline V gene sequence: CDR1 MRHNA, CDR2 SNTAGT. With V trimmed by 4 bases and J by 8 bases, 8 bases remained unmatched. As DNA, the CDR3 is TGTGCCAGCAGTGTGGGACAGGGGATGGGGTATGAGCAGTTCTTC. It is translated as CASSVGQGMGYEQFF.

This chain uses TRBV19 with TRBJ1-6; D is possibly TRBD1 (6 bases). The length of the CDR3 is 15 residues. V was trimmed by 5 bases and J by 7 bases, leaving 15 bases between them. In germline, CDR1 is LNHDA, CDR2 SQIVND (reference sequence). CDR3 coding DNA: TGTGCCAGTAGTCCGATCAAACAGGGCAATTCACCCCTCCACTTT. Amino acid sequence: CASSPIKQGNSPLHF.

J is TRBJ1-6 and V is TRBV7-2, with D unresolved. There are 15 residues in the CDR3. Trimming took off 0 bases at V and 6 bases at J, with 9 bases between the two ends. Germline V gene sequence: CDR1 SGHTA, CDR2 FQGNSA. CDR3 nucleotides: TGTGCCAGCAGCTTAGCGAAACAGCCTAATTCACCCCTCCACTTT. Translated: CASSLAKQPNSPLHF. The full variable domain, in which reference TRBV7-2 and TRBJ1-6 provide the parts outside the CDR3, is GAGVSQSPSNKVTEKGKDVELRCDPISGHTALYWYRQSLGQGLEFLIYFQGNSAPDKSGLPSDRFSAERTGGSVSTLTIQRTQQEDSAVYLCASSLAKQPNSPLHFGNGTRLTVT.

The V gene is TRBV18, the J gene TRBJ1-1; no definite D call. Germline CDR1 is KGHSH and CDR2 is LQKENI. The CDR3 length is 13 residues. Deletions cut 0 bases from V and 6 bases from J, with 8 bases between. The CDR3 reads CASSPPVGSEAFF. In DNA, the CDR3 is TGTGCCAGCTCACCACCCGTGGGCTCTGAAGCTTTCTTT. Combining the CDR3 with reference TRBV18 and TRBJ1-1 gives the whole variable domain NAGVMQNPRHLVRRRGQEARLRCSPMKGHSHVYWYRQLPEEGLKFMVYLQKENIIDESGMPKERFSAEFPKEGPSILRIQQVVRGDSAAYFCASSPPVGSEAFFGQGTRLTVV.

The genes are TRBV28 and TRBJ1-5; D ambiguous. The CDR3 is 12 amino acids. Trimming cost V 3 bases and J 6 bases, with 6 bases left between them. In germline, CDR1 is MDHEN, CDR2 SYDVKM. The CDR3 DNA sequence: TGTGCCAGCAGTTTTTTCGGTCAGCCCCAGCATTTT. Encoded protein: CASSFFGQPQHF.

The chain has TRBV6-5 and TRBJ1-2; perhaps TRBD1 as D (5 bases). The ends were cut back, 5 bases at V and 6 bases at J, with 7 bases in the middle. This CDR3 contains 11 residues. CDR1 and CDR2 from the germline V gene are MNHEY and SVGAGI. CDR3 protein: CASSRGDGYTF. The CDR3 DNA follows: TGTGCCAGCAGTAGGGGTGATGGCTACACCTTC.

The rearrangement uses TRBV6-5 and TRBJ1-6, with 7 bases lining up with TRBD1. With 6 bases clipped from V and 8 bases from J, the junction kept 10 bases outside the gene matches. Per the germline V gene, CDR1 is MNHEY and CDR2 is SVGAGI. The CDR3 has 15 residues. CDR3 sequence reads: CASSLGGGAYSPLHF. The DNA for the CDR3 is TGTGCCAGCAGCCTCGGAGGGGGCGCTTATTCACCCCTCCACTTT.

The chain couples TRBV5-1 to TRBJ2-2, with D possibly TRBD2 on 5 matching bases. The CDR3 consists of 14 residues. Germline assignment: CDR1 SGHRS and CDR2 YFSETQ. Deletions cut 4 bases from V and 4 bases from J, with 11 bases between. This CDR3 is CASSRGQTTGELFF. CDR3 in DNA: TGCGCCAGCAGCCGAGGGCAGACCACCGGGGAGCTGTTTTTT.

The gene calls are TRBV14 and TRBJ2-7, with a tentative D call TRBD2 (6 bases). Trimming removed 0 bases at V and 6 bases at J, with 18 bases between. CDR1 and CDR2 from the germline V gene are SGHDN and FVKESK. CDR3 length: 16 residues. Written as DNA, the CDR3 is TGTGCCAGCAGCCAAGAAGGTGGCTCCGGGGGACGCGAGCAGTACTTC. This sequence encodes CASSQEGGSGGREQYF.

This clone was seen just once. Sequence at one end of the junction differs from germline and may be a read error. V gene TRBV3-1 (or the pseudogene TRBV3-2) combines with J gene TRBJ1-4; D may be TRBD1 (5 bases). This CDR3 has 14 residues. Germline V lookup: CDR1 LGHDT, CDR2 YNNKEL (reference sequence). CDR3 nucleotide sequence: TGTGCCAGCAGCCAAGGGACAACAAATGAAAAACTGTTTTTT. Its protein product is CASSQGTTNEKLFF.

The chain couples TRBV27 to TRBJ1-1, with 7 positions matching TRBD1. CDR3 size: 15 residues. Germline CDR1 MNHEY, CDR2 SMNVEV (reference sequence). With V trimmed by 6 bases and J by 4 bases, 11 bases remained unmatched. CDR3 amino acids: CASRSPRTGFTEAFF. The CDR3 coding sequence is TGTGCCAGCAGATCCCCCAGGACAGGCTTCACTGAAGCTTTCTTT.

V gene TRBV12-3 or TRBV12-4 combines with J gene TRBJ1-2; TRBD1 agrees at 7 bases. There are 12 residues in the CDR3. V lost 6 bases to trimming and J lost 7 bases; unmatched junction nucleotides: 5. The CDR3 reads CASRDDRAGYTF. The CDR3 region has the DNA TGTGCCAGCAGGGATGACAGGGCTGGCTACACCTTC.

The chain links TRBV7-8 to TRBJ2-7, with 8 bases fitting TRBD1. The ends lost 1 base at V and 1 base at J; junction bases unmatched: 6. Per germline, CDR1 SGHVS and CDR2 FQNEAQ. The CDR3 consists of 16 residues. DNA of the CDR3: TGTGCCAGCAGCTTAGGAGGACAGGGTCGGTCCTACGAGCAGTACTTC. Its protein is CASSLGGQGRSYEQYF.

The gene calls are TRBV7-9 and TRBJ1-3; D uncertain. V lost 5 bases and J lost 4, with 15 bases in between. This CDR3 spans 15 amino acids. Germline CDR1 is SEHNR and CDR2 is FQNEAQ (reference sequence). The CDR3 sequence: CASSLQRGGGNTIYF. CDR3 bases: TGTGCCAGCAGCCTCCAGCGAGGAGGGGGAAACACCATATATTTT.

The chain joins TRBV30 to TRBJ1-1; D ambiguous. The V gene lost 4 bases and the J gene lost 4 bases, with 10 bases spanning the gap. Looked up from germline, CDR1 is GTSNPN and CDR2 is SVGIG (reference sequence). The CDR3 loop spans 12 amino acids. The CDR3 coding sequence is TGTGCCTGGACCGGCCCAGGCACTGAAGCTTTCTTT. This encodes CAWTGPGTEAFF.

This clone showed up just a few times. The chain employs TRBV6-6 and TRBJ1-5; D is unclear. The CDR3 consists of 13 residues. The germline gives CDR1 MNHNY, CDR2 SVGAGI (reference sequence). With 0 bases removed from V and 10 bases from J, the gap between germline ends came to 10 bases. CDR3 nucleotides: TGTGCCAGCAGTTACTCGGGGAGCAACCCCCAGCATTTT. It specifies CASSYSGSNPQHF.

This clone was detected once. The rearrangement links TRBV4-1 to TRBJ1-2, with no clear D. Trimming left V 1 base short and J 4 bases short, with 10 bases between. Germline CDR1 is MGHRA and CDR2 is YSYEKL. The CDR3 sequence is 14 residues long. The CDR3 coding sequence is TGCGCCAGCAGCCAAGCCCCCGGGAGCTATGGCTACACCTTC. This encodes CASSQAPGSYGYTF.

The chain uses TRBV24-1 and TRBJ1-6; the D gene is possibly TRBD1 (5 bases). The V gene's germline CDR1 is KGHDR and CDR2 SFDVKD. The CDR3 extends over 13 amino acids. The V end was cut by 4 bases, the J end by 16 bases, with 16 bases between. The CDR3 loop is CATSETDQGRLHF. The DNA for the CDR3 is TGTGCCACCAGTGAAACGGACCAGGGAAGGCTCCACTTT.

The chain combines TRBV27 with TRBJ2-4; 7 nucleotides align to TRBD2. Unmatched junction bases numbered 14, after V lost 9 bases and J lost 6 bases. CDR1 is MNHEY, CDR2 SMNVEV, per germline (reference sequence). The CDR3 runs 15 residues. CDR3 amino acids: CASRSFGGRPNIQYF. The CDR3 bases are TGTGCCAGTCGATCGTTTGGCGGGAGACCAAACATTCAGTACTTC.

The chain carries TRBV7-2 and TRBJ1-2; D not resolved. With 8 bases removed from V and 4 bases from J, the gap between germline ends came to 17 bases. The germline V gene has CDR1 SGHTA and CDR2 FQGNSA. CDR3 length: 14 residues. CDR3 in amino acids: CASEGGQRFYGYTF. CDR3 in DNA: TGTGCCAGCGAGGGCGGGCAGCGGTTCTATGGCTACACCTTC.

This clone has only one observation. Here the CDR3 DNA reads TGTGCCAGTAGGTCCGGGACAGGGAAATTTGGTGCCGGGGAGCTGTTTTTT. As protein: CASRSGTGKFGAGELFF. The V and J genes are TRBV19 and TRBJ2-2; 9 bases are shared with TRBD1. J lost 6 bases, V lost 6 bases, and 14 bases had no gene match. CDR3 length: 17 residues. In germline, CDR1 is LNHDA, CDR2 SQIVND (reference sequence).

The gene calls are TRBV18 and TRBJ2-7, with D possibly matching TRBD2 (6 bases). Germline assignment: CDR1 KGHSH and CDR2 LQKENI. The CDR3 runs 14 residues. The V end lost 3 bases, the J end lost 5 bases, and 14 bases lay between the germline ends. The CDR3: CASSPTLGGHEQYF. The CDR3 DNA is TGTGCCAGCTCACCGACGCTGGGAGGCCACGAGCAGTACTTC. Complete variable domain (other parts from reference TRBV18 and TRBJ2-7): NAGVMQNPRHLVRRRGQEARLRCSPMKGHSHVYWYRQLPEEGLKFMVYLQKENIIDESGMPKERFSAEFPKEGPSILRIQQVVRGDSAAYFCASSPTLGGHEQYFGPGTRLTVT.

The V and J genes are TRBV3-1 (or the pseudogene TRBV3-2) and TRBJ2-1; TRBD2 agrees at 14 bases. V lost 4 bases and J lost 7; bases outside the gene matches: 3. This CDR3 spans 15 amino acids. The germline CDR1 and CDR2 sequences are LGHDT and YNNKEL (reference sequence). The CDR3 here is CASSLTSGRENEQFF. CDR3 DNA sequence: TGTGCCAGCAGCCTGACTAGCGGGAGGGAGAATGAGCAGTTCTTC.